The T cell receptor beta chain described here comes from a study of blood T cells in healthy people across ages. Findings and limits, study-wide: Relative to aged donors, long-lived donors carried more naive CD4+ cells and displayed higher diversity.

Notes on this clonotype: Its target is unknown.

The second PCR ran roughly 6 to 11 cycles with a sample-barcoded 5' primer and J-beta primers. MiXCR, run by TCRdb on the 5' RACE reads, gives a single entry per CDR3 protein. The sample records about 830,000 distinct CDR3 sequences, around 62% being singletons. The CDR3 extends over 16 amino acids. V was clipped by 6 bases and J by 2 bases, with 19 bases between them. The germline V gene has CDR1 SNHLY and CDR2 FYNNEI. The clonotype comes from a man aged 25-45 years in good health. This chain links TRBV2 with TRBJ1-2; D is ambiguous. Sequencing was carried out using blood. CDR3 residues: CASRILTGPPNYGYTF. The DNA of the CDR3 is TGTGCCAGCAGGATACTCACCGGGCCTCCCAACTATGGCTACACCTTC.